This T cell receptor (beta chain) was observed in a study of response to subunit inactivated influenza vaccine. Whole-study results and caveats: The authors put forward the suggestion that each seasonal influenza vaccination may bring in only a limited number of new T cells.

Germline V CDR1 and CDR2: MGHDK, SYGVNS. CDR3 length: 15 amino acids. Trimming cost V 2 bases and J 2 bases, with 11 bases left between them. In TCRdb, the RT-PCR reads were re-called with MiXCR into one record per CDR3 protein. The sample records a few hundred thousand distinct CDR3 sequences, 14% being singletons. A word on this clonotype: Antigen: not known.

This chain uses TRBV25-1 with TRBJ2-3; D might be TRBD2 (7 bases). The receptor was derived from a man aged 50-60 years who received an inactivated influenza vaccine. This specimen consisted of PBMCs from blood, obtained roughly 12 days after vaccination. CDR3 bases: TGTGCCAGCAGTGAAGGGGGGGCCAACACAGATACGCAGTATTTT. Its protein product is CASSEGGANTDTQYF.